This T cell receptor beta chain was recorded in a study of blood T cells in healthy people across ages. As for the study in general: About one barcoded beta molecule per two T cells came from capture by template switching. Findings and caveats of the study: Naive CD4+ cells and diversity were both higher in long-lived donors than in aged donors. Strong correlation was found linking TCR beta diversity to naive T cell percentage.

PCR was performed a second time for roughly 7 to 11 cycles using a sample-barcoded 5' primer and a J-beta primer mix. Each sample yielded at least 2.5 million CDR3-containing paired-end reads. TCRdb reprocessed the 5' RACE reads via MiXCR and lists one record per CDR3 protein. The table includes hundreds of thousands of distinct CDR3 sequences, about 30% detected once. In its sample, this clonotype was seen many times. Its target is not known. The sample comprised blood. This clonotype was obtained from an elderly woman in good health.

Here the CDR3 reads CSATVGETQYF. The CDR3 nucleotides read TGCAGTGCTACGGTGGGGGAGACCCAGTACTTC. The chain uses TRBV20-1 and TRBJ2-5; D unclear. The CDR3 spans 11 residues. V lost 4 bases, J lost 5 bases, and 8 bases lay in between. Germline V gene sequence: CDR1 DFQATT, CDR2 SNEGSKA (reference sequence).